What follows are 13 T cell receptor beta chains derived from one specimen sequenced in a study of blood T cell repertoires in COVID-19. Profiled with immunoSEQ multiplex PCR; TCRdb holds only in-frame clones, not every one. The sample consists of roughly 360,000 clones, more than 70% of them appearing once. Sequencing was done on a sample of PBMCs or T cells enriched from blood (not recorded which). These receptor sequences come from a man younger than 40 who had recovered from COVID-19.

The chain links TRBV6-5 to TRBJ1-1; 8 positions agree with TRBD1. The germline V gene encodes CDR1 MNHEY and CDR2 SVGAGI. The CDR3 contains 15 residues. Trimming took 5 bases from V and 2 from J; bases not matched to a gene: 7. The CDR3 reads CASSNYGTGNTEAFF. CDR3 DNA: TGTGCCAGCAGTAACTACGGGACAGGTAACACTGAAGCTTTCTTT.

This clone was seen a single time. The rearrangement joins TRBV4-3 to TRBJ2-7, with TRBD1 identical over 7 bases. CDR3 length: 15 residues. The germline CDR1 and CDR2 sequences are LGHNA and YSLEER. The V and J ends lost 0 bases and 3 bases, in that order; junction bases with no gene match: 5. DNA for the CDR3: TGCGCCAGCAGCCAAGATCGGACAGGAATCTACGAGCAGTACTTC. Its translation: CASSQDRTGIYEQYF.

The chain combines TRBV1 with TRBJ1-4. TRBV1 is an annotated pseudogene. CDR3 size: 19 residues. CDR3 DNA sequence: TGCACCAGCAGCCATTCCTATTTAGAACAGGAGACGGGGAGGGTAAAACTGTTTTTT. Its protein is CTSSHSYLEQETGRVKLFF.

J is TRBJ1-1 and V is TRBV5-1; D is possibly TRBD1 (5 bases). The V gene's germline CDR1 is SGHRS and CDR2 YFSETQ. This CDR3 spans 15 amino acids. Trimming cost V 0 bases and J 4 bases, with 13 bases left between them. The CDR3 DNA reads TGCGCCAGCAGCTTGGGCTCAGGGCGTACCACTGAAGCTTTCTTT. Translation: CASSLGSGRTTEAFF.

The V and J genes are TRBV27 and TRBJ1-6; D may be TRBD1 (6 bases). The germline V and J ends were trimmed by 6 bases and 2 bases, with 17 bases remaining between them. Per the germline V gene, CDR1 is MNHEY and CDR2 is SMNVEV (reference sequence). This CDR3 is 17 amino acids long. The CDR3 reads CASRDSFTHTYNSPLHF. The CDR3 bases are TGTGCCAGCAGGGACAGCTTCACCCATACCTATAATTCACCCCTCCACTTT.

The chain is built from TRBV7-9 and TRBJ1-6, with 7 nucleotides matching TRBD1. Germline V gene lookup returns CDR1 SEHNR and CDR2 FQNEAQ (reference sequence). This CDR3 region has 17 residues. With 3 bases clipped from V and 10 bases from J, the junction kept 15 bases outside the gene matches. CDR3 in DNA: TGTGCCAGCAGCTTCCCCCCCTTCCGGGACAGAGGCTCACCCCTCCACTTT. Translating it yields CASSFPPFRDRGSPLHF.

In this sample, this clone turned up a few times. V is TRBV30 and J is TRBJ1-2, with 7 positions matching TRBD1. Germline CDR1 is GTSNPN and CDR2 is SVGIG (reference sequence). CDR3 size: 15 residues. Unmatched junction bases numbered 10, after V lost 0 bases and J lost 6 bases. The CDR3 region is CAWSVILGGEDGYTF. The CDR3, as DNA: TGTGCCTGGAGTGTGATTTTAGGGGGCGAAGATGGCTACACCTTC.

V usage is TRBV7-3 and J usage is TRBJ2-2, with 8 bases aligning to TRBD2. The germline gives CDR1 SGHTA, CDR2 FQGTGA. V trimming: 6 bases; J trimming: 8 bases; junction bases outside the gene matches: 11. The CDR3 sequence is 15 residues long. This CDR3 reads CASSPQSGGGGELFF. Here the CDR3 DNA reads TGTGCCAGCAGTCCCCAGAGCGGGGGCGGAGGGGAGCTGTTTTTT. Looking up the rest from reference TRBV7-3 and TRBJ2-2 gives the full variable domain: GAGVSQTPSNKVTEKGKYVELRCDPISGHTALYWYRQSLGQGPEFLIYFQGTGAADDSGLPNDRFFAVRPEGSVSTLKIQRTERGDSAVYLCASSPQSGGGGELFFGEGSRLTVL.

This rearrangement joins TRBV19 to TRBJ1-6, with D maybe TRBD1 (6 bases). This CDR3 is 16 amino acids long. Germline V CDR1 and CDR2: LNHDA, SQIVND (reference sequence). V lost 7 bases and J 0 bases, leaving 13 bases between the germline ends. The CDR3 coding sequence is TGTGCCAGTAACCGGGGGGCCAGCTCCTATAATTCACCCCTCCACTTT. Protein: CASNRGASSYNSPLHF.

The chain has TRBV15 and TRBJ1-2; 7 bases align to TRBD1. CDR1 LNHNV and CDR2 YYDKDF come from the germline V gene (reference sequence). The J segment lost 5 bases and the V segment lost 5 bases, leaving 8 bases of the junction unmatched. The CDR3 is 14 amino acids. Here the CDR3 reads CATSLETGRYGYTF. The DNA for the CDR3 is TGTGCCACCAGCCTTGAGACAGGGCGATATGGCTACACCTTC.

The chain couples TRBV3-1 (or the pseudogene TRBV3-2) to TRBJ1-6, with D possibly TRBD1 on 5 matching bases. Trimming took 1 base from V and 0 from J, leaving 10 bases between them. Germline-derived CDR1 and CDR2 are LGHDT and YNNKEL (reference sequence). The CDR3 runs to 17 residues. The DNA of the CDR3 is TGTGCCAGCAGCCAAGCCCTGGGGGGCTCCTATAATTCACCCCTCCACTTT. Translated, it gives CASSQALGGSYNSPLHF.

This chain connects TRBV5-6 to TRBJ2-5, with a tentative D call TRBD2 (5 bases). The CDR3 totals 16 residues. Germline V lookup: CDR1 SGHDT, CDR2 YYEEEE. V was trimmed by 4 bases and J by 4 bases, leaving 20 bases between them. For the CDR3, the DNA is TGTGCCAGCAGCCCCCCCGGGGTAGGAGTAGGAGAGACCCAGTACTTC. Amino acids: CASSPPGVGVGETQYF.

The table lists this clone with a count of one. CDR3 bases: TGCGCCAGCAGCCAAGAATGGGTAGCAGCAACTAATGAAAAACTGTTTTTT. This sequence encodes CASSQEWVAATNEKLFF. The chain combines TRBV4-1 with TRBJ1-4, with unresolved D. The germline V gene encodes CDR1 MGHRA and CDR2 YSYEKL. The V and J ends lost 0 bases and 0 bases respectively, with 11 bases between them. The CDR3 spans 17 residues.